Given below is one T cell receptor beta chain in context. It has no known antigen specificity. Base quality data are lacking; no much larger clone is found one base away. The entry originates in a study of shared clonotypes between healthy human individuals (dated by TCRdb to the early 2020s). A note on the overall study: The cohort included three men and a couple of women between 18 and 49 years of age. To increase sequencing depth and limit assay-specific biases, different laboratories used diverse techniques to prepare libraries and sequence TCR repertoires. For each donor, CD4 naive and CD4 memory were each run on three plates, CD8 naive on two plates, and CD8 memory on one plate. The study deeply sequenced blood TCR repertoires of several healthy adults to estimate repertoire size and the extent of clonotype sharing between individuals. Leukapheresis yielded between about 0.9 and 8.9 billion PBMCs per donor. On the study overall, not on this receptor specifically: Even with the large sequencing depth, rarefaction of the sorted-subset datasets indicated that sequencing was incomplete. Estimated clonotype richness was generally larger for naive than for memory subsets. Pairwise subsampling indicated that sequencing depth was expected to affect the degree of clonotype sharing among donors. Sampling was limited to blood, and TCR repertoires in tissue likely differ from TCR repertoires in blood. Because the study included a small number of donors, the genetic and exposure-history diversity represented was limited. Higher generation probabilities were observed for clonotypes shared by all four sorted-subset donors than for non-shared clonotypes. About 4.5% of naive CD4, 3.5% of naive CD8, 2.3% of memory CD4, and 0.4% of memory CD8 clonotypes were shared across several donors.

For the CD8 naive samples, CD45RO-negative cells were positively selected for CCR7, yielding a CD45RA+CCR7+ population from which TemRA cells were excluded. Healthy HIV-negative adults with no recently reported acute infections or vaccinations were included as donors. All donors were Caucasian adults living in Nashville, Tennessee, USA. After blood collection by leukapheresis, PBMCs were isolated using Ficoll-Histopaque density gradient centrifugation and then cryopreserved in the vapor phase of liquid nitrogen. Purity and quantity of every magnetically sorted T cell population were checked by analytical flow cytometry. Each sorted fraction had its genomic DNA isolated and then quantified by UV absorbance on a Nanodrop 2000c. Using the deep immunoSEQ assay, TCR CDR3 regions were amplified from genomic DNA by multiplex PCR. Extracted genomic DNA from each cell subset was spread evenly across all wells of several immunoSEQ 96-well plates, with each plate serving as a replicate. For sorted subsets, approximately 200 ng of genomic DNA, equivalent to roughly 30,000 T cell genomes, went into each replicate PCR. Purified libraries were quantified with a Qubit 3.0 fluorometer, sized on a Bioanalyzer 2100, and re-quantified with the KAPA Library Quantification kit. Every immunoSEQ 96-well plate was sequenced on a separate single-read 150-cycle Illumina NextSeq 550 flow cell. As for the authors' bioinformatics: Because the immunoSEQ output held only junctional sequences and lacked quality scores, the filtering could not match the filtering applied to full-length reads. Sequences were annotated with PyIR, a Python wrapper for IgBLAST v1.9, and V/J genes and CDR3 were assigned using IMGT germline references. Any read was removed if the V/J assignment was weak (E-value above 1e-6), the CDR3 was missing, or the read contained stop codons, out-of-frame junctions, or ambiguous translated residues. V3J clonotypes were defined as sequences sharing an identical inferred V gene, J gene, and CDR3 amino acid sequence. Percentage overlap between repertoires was computed as shared unique clonotypes divided by the size of the smaller repertoire. Three approaches were used to assess repertoire richness: RTK rarefaction, the Chao1 estimator, and Recon v2.1 estimates of unobserved clonotypes. Generation probabilities were computed with OLGA for all TCRbeta clonotypes obtained by the gDNA method from several donors. TCRdb limited this immuneACCESS table to in-frame rearrangements with V and J called. A share of clones is missing; checked studies link under half to unresolved V genes, and the rest is unexplained. That table is the source of V, J and clone size, and D and trimming were worked out from the DNA. This sample lists over 750,000 clones; 90% to 98% were detected once. The ten largest account for over 0.2% of the sample.

Spanning cysteine to phenylalanine, the CDR3 consists of 11 amino acids. Of the read, only the CDR3 DNA is kept; its 33 bases are in frame from base 1. The germline V gene (reference sequence) gives CDR1 as DFQATT and CDR2 as SNEGSKA. Deletion took 3 bases off V and 3 bases off J, with a span of 6 bases between the germline ends. Sequencing used naive CD8+ T cells sorted from blood. The cell subset or site label for this specimen denotes: CD45RA+CCR7+. The V and J segments used are TRBV20-1 and TRBJ2-7; the D segment cannot be called with confidence. The receptor's source is a man aged 25 to 45 in good health. The DNA reads TGCAGTGCTAGGGCGGACTACGAGCAGTACTTC. Translated, this is CSARADYEQYF.